The 15 T cell receptor delta chains below were found in one sample sequenced in a study of human gamma delta and Vdelta1 T cells (dated by TCRdb to about 2018). Libraries came from PCR. For sequencing, an Illumina MiSeq was employed. Public reads were reanalyzed in TCRdb with CATT, and rows carrying the same DNA were merged afterwards. The table for this sample lists roughly 760 delta-chain clones; under 20% of them were counted only once. The ten largest clones capture 60% to 70% of the sample. Sequenced: Vdelta1 gamma-delta T cells from blood. The cell subset or site label for this specimen denotes: Vd1+ T cells from peripheral blood. The receptors here all came from a human donor in good health.

The chain has TRDV1 and TRDJ1; D is ambiguous. Germline CDR1 TSWWSYY, CDR2 QGS. This CDR3 has 15 residues. Deletions cut 2 bases from V and 6 bases from J, with 16 bases between. CDR3 in DNA: TGTGCTCTTGGGGAAGGCTCCCATATCCTTTATAAACTCATCTTT. Its protein is CALGEGSHILYKLIF.

Remarks on this clone: This likely reflects a read error, since a far larger clone is one base away. This sample includes further DNA sequences coding for the same CDR3. The chain employs TRDV1 and TRDJ4; 7 bases match TRDD3. Trimming at V came to 1 base and at J to 2 bases, leaving 25 bases not matched to a gene. Per germline, CDR1 TSWWSYY and CDR2 QGS. This CDR3 is 21 amino acids long. In nucleotides, the CDR3 is TGTGCTCTTGGGGAACGGCTAGCTAACCCCCGATACTGGGGAATTTCTAGACCCCTGATCTTT. This translates into CALGERLANPRYWGISRPLIF.

By frequency in the sample, this clone is medium-sized. The chain combines TRDV1 with TRDJ1, with 7 bases that match TRDD3. Looked up from germline, CDR1 is TSWWSYY and CDR2 is QGS. V shed 0 bases, J shed 3 bases, and the junction held 37 bases outside the gene matches. This CDR3 region has 26 residues. The DNA for the CDR3 is TGTGCTCTTGGGGAACTAAGGCGGCAGCAATTTCCTTCGATGTACTGGGGCCTCTACAACGCCGATAAACTCATCTTT. It codes for CALGELRRQQFPSMYWGLYNADKLIF.

Sample share makes this clone large. The rearrangement links TRDV1 to TRDJ1, with D perhaps TRDD2 (6 bases). The germline CDR1 and CDR2 sequences are TSWWSYY and QGS. V lost 6 bases and J lost 0, with 35 bases in between. This CDR3 region has 22 residues. The DNA of the CDR3 is TGTGCTCTTGGTTGGGTCGGCCTTCCGGAGATAGTTAGGACCCAGTACACCGATAAACTCATCTTT. It is translated as CALGWVGLPEIVRTQYTDKLIF.

By share, this clone counts as medium-sized. The chain recombines TRDV1 with TRDJ1, with TRDD3 identical over 10 bases. Germline V lookup: CDR1 TSWWSYY, CDR2 QGS. This CDR3 spans 20 amino acids. The V and J ends lost 1 base and 1 base, in that order; junction bases with no gene match: 15. The CDR3 DNA reads as TGTGCTCTTGGGGAACCATACTGGGGGATCCGAGAGGGGTCCACCGATAAACTCATCTTT. It encodes CALGEPYWGIREGSTDKLIF.

This clone was detected a few times. The translation of this DNA and the TCRdb protein of a much larger clone differ at residue 8, probably owing to a read error; the protein shown here is translated from the DNA. The chain has TRDV1 and TRDJ1; 7 bases line up with TRDD3. The ends lost 7 bases at V and 1 base at J; junction bases unmatched: 21. The CDR3 runs to 19 residues. Germline loops: CDR1 TSWWSYY, CDR2 QGS. In nucleotides, the CDR3 is TGTGCTCTTGACCAAGGGTCCGAGGGATACCTAAAGAGCACCGATAAACTCATCTTT. This translates into CALDQGSEGYLKSTDKLIF.

A note on this clone: TCRdb shows a much larger clone's protein in place of this DNA's translation, and the two differ at residue 7, likely through a read error; the protein shown is translated from the DNA. This chain joins TRDV1 and TRDJ1; 9 positions agree with TRDD3. The germline CDR1 and CDR2 sequences are TSWWSYY and QGS. Unmatched junction bases numbered 19, after V lost 7 bases and J lost 1 base. The CDR3 covers 19 residues. DNA for the CDR3: TGTGCTCTTGACCAAGGGTTCGGGGGATACCTAAAGAGCACCGATAAACTCATCTTT. This sequence encodes CALDQGFGGYLKSTDKLIF.

By its share, this clone is medium-sized. The chain recombines TRDV1 with TRDJ1, with 9 bases that match TRDD3. CDR3 length equals 20 residues. V was pared by 0 bases and J by 0 bases, with 14 bases of the junction left unmatched. Per germline, CDR1 TSWWSYY and CDR2 QGS. CDR3 in amino acids: CALGELPPPVLGEYTDKLIF. As DNA, the CDR3 is TGTGCTCTTGGGGAACTTCCCCCTCCAGTACTGGGGGAATACACCGATAAACTCATCTTT.

This clone was counted between two and nine times. This may be a read error: a much more frequent sequence differs by one nucleotide. The chain recombines TRDV1 with TRDJ1; 7 nucleotides line up with TRDD3. The germline CDR1 and CDR2 sequences are TSWWSYY and QGS. Trimming cost V 1 base and J 0 bases; bases outside gene matches: 23. The CDR3 totals 22 residues. CDR3 sequence reads: CALGEPSVPKLGPPTYTDKLIF. The CDR3 bases are TGTGCTCTTGGGGAACCGAGCGTCCCTAAACTGGGGCCACCCACATACACCGATAAACTCATCTTT.

As to this clone: This DNA's translation differs at residue 3 from TCRdb's protein, which comes from a much larger clone; a read error is likely, and the protein shown is translated from the DNA. This rearrangement joins TRDV1 to TRDJ1; 9 nucleotides match TRDD3. This CDR3 has 23 amino acids. Germline V gene data show CDR1 as TSWWSYY and CDR2 as QGS. The CDR3 region has the DNA TGTGCTCGTGGGGAACTAAGCGACCCGATTTGGCAGGTAAAATCGTGGGGGATAAATAAACTCATCTTT. It is translated as CARGELSDPIWQVKSWGINKLIF.

This clone counts as large. The genes are TRDV1 and TRDJ1; 10 bases match TRDD3. From germline, CDR1 is TSWWSYY and CDR2 QGS. Losses at the gene ends were 2 bases for V and 0 bases for J; bases not matched to a gene: 39. This CDR3 comprises 28 residues. CDR3 nucleotide sequence: TGTGCTCTTGGGGAAAGACACGACATTTTCCTACCCTTCAACTGGGGGATGTCCCTCATGGATGACACCGATAAACTCATCTTT. This codes for CALGERHDIFLPFNWGMSLMDDTDKLIF.

This chain joins TRDV1 and TRDJ1; TRDD3 agrees at 7 bases. Germline V gene data show CDR1 as TSWWSYY and CDR2 as QGS. V shed 2 bases and J 2 bases; nucleotides not matched to a gene: 26. This CDR3 has 22 residues. The CDR3 DNA reads as TGTGCTCTTGGGGAAATAGCCTACTCCGTACTGGGGAAACTACCCGAGACCGATAAACTCATCTTT. Amino acid sequence: CALGEIAYSVLGKLPETDKLIF.

The table lists this clone with a few counts. The protein that TCRdb holds for this DNA derives from a much larger clone and differs from the translated DNA at residue 14, which likely indicates a read error; the protein shown here is translated from the DNA. V gene TRDV1 combines with J gene TRDJ1, with TRDD3 identical over 9 bases. The CDR3 totals 19 residues. Germline V lookup: CDR1 TSWWSYY, CDR2 QGS. V lost 7 bases to trimming and J lost 3 bases; unmatched junction nucleotides: 21. CDR3 sequence reads: CALDQGSGGYLKSPDKLIF. CDR3 sequence (DNA): TGTGCTCTTGACCAAGGGTCCGGGGGATACCTAAAGAGCCCCGATAAACTCATCTTT.

This clone is large (0.1 to 1%) within its sample. The chain combines TRDV1 with TRDJ1; TRDD3 aligns across 10 bases. The CDR3 extends over 16 amino acids. V trimming: 1 base; J trimming: 3 bases; junction bases outside the gene matches: 5. Germline V gives CDR1 TSWWSYY, CDR2 QGS. DNA of the CDR3: TGTGCTCTTGGGGAACCCGTACTGGGGGATCCCGATAAACTCATCTTT. Amino acid sequence: CALGEPVLGDPDKLIF.

This clone is categorized as large (0.1 to 1%). J is TRDJ1 and V is TRDV1; TRDD3 matches 8 bases. The CDR3 loop spans 27 amino acids. The junction had 36 bases not matched to a gene; V was cut back by 0 bases and J by 0 bases. Germline V gives CDR1 TSWWSYY, CDR2 QGS. This CDR3 reads CALGELRLTVGLPTTYPYWGYTDKLIF. The CDR3 DNA reads TGTGCTCTTGGGGAACTACGATTAACCGTAGGCCTTCCCACTACTTATCCGTACTGGGGGTACACCGATAAACTCATCTTT.